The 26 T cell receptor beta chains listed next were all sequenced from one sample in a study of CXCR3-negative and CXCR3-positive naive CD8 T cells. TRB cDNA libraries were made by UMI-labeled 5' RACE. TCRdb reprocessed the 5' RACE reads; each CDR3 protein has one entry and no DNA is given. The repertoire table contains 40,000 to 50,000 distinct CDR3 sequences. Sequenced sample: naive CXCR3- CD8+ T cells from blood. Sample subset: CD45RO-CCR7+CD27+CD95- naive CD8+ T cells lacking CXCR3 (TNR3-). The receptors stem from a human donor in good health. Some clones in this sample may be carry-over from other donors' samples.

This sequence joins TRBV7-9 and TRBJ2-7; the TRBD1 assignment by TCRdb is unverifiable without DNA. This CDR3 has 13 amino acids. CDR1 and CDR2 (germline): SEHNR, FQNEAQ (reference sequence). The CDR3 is CASSLYQGDEQYF.

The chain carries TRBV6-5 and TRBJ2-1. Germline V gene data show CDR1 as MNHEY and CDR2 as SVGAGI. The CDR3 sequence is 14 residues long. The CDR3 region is CASSLDGFYNEQFF.

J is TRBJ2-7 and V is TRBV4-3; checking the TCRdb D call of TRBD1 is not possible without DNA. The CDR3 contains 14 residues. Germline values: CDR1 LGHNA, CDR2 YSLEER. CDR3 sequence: CASSQETGNDEQYF.

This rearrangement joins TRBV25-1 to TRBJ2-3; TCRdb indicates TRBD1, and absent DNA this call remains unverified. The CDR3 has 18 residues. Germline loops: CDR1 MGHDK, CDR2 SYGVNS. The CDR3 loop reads CASSEFFVAGGTTDTQYF.

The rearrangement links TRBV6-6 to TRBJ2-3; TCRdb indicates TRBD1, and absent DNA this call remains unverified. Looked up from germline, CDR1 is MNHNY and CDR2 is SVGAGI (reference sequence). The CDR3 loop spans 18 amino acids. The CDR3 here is CASSYSFGTVFGADTQYF.

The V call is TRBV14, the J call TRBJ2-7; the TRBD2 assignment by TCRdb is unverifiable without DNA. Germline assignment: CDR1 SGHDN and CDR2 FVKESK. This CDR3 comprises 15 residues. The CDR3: CASSPTSVGSYEQYF.

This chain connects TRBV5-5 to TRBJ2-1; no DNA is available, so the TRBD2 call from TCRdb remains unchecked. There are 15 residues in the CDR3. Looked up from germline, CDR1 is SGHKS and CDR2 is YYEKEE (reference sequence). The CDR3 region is CASSPGLDLRNEQFF.

CDR3 residues: CASSLGWGPDEAFF. The chain joins TRBV5-5 to TRBJ1-1. The length of the CDR3 is 14 residues. Germline-derived CDR1 and CDR2 are SGHKS and YYEKEE (reference sequence).

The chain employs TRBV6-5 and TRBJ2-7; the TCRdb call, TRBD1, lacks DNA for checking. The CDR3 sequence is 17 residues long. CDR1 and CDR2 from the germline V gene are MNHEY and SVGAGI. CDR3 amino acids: CASSLPPGPRSTYEQYF.

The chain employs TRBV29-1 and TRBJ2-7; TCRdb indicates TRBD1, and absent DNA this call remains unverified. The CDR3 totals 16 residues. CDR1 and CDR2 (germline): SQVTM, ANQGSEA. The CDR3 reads CSVEDPGTGGDYEQYF.

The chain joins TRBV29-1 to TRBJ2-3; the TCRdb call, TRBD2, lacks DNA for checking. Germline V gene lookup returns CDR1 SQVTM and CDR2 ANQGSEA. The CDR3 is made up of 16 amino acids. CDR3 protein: CSVVFAGLGLTDTQYF.

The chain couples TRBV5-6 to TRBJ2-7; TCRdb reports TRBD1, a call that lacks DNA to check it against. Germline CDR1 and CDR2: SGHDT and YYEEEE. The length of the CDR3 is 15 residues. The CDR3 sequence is CASSPTQGAISEQYF.

CDR3 region: CSAIRDRQSEAFF. The rearrangement links TRBV20-1 to TRBJ1-1; lacking DNA, the TRBD1 call made by TCRdb goes unchecked. The CDR3 has 13 residues. Germline V lookup: CDR1 DFQATT, CDR2 SNEGSKA (reference sequence).

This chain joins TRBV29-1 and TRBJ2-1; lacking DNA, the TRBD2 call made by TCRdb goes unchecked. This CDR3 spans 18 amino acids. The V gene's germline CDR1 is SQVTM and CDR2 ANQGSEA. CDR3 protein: CSVEDLVLEGLNYNEQFF.

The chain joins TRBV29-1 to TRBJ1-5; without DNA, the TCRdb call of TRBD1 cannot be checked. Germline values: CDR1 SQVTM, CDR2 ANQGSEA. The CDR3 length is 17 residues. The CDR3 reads CSVLLLRQGKAYQPQHF.

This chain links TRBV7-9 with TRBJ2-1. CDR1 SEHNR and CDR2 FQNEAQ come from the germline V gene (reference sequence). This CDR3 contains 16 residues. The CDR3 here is CASSLVRLASYNEQFF.

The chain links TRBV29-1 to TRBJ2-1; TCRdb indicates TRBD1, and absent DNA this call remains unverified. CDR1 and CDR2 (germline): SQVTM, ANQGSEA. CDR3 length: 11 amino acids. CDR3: CSVETGTGPFF.

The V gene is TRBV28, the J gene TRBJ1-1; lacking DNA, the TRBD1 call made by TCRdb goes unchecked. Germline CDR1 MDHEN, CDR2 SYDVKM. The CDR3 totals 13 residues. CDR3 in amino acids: CASSRADDTEAFF. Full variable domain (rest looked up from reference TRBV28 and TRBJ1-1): DVKVTQSSRYLVKRTGEKVFLECVQDMDHENMFWYRQDPGLGLRLIYFSYDVKMKEKGDIPEGYSVSREKKERFSLILESASTNQTSMYLCASSRADDTEAFFGQGTRLTVV.

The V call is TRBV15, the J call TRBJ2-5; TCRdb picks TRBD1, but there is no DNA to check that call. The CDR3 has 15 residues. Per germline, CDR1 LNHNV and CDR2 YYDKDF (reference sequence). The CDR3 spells CATSNYRDREETQYF.

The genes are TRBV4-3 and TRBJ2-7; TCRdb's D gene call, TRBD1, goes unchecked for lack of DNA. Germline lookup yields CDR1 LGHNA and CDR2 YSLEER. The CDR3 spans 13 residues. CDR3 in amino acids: CASSQRRGYEQYF.

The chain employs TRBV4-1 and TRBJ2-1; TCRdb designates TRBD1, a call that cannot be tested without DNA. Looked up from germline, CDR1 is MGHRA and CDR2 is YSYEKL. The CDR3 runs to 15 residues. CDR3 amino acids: CASSQDLRDSNEQFF.

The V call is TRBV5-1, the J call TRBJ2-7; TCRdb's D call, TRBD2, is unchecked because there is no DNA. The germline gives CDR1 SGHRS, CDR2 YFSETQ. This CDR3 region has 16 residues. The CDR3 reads CASTFLAEAPYNEQYF.

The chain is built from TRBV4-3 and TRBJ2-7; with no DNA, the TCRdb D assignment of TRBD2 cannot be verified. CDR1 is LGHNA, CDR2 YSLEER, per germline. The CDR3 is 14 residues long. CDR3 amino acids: CASSPGRNFYEQYF.

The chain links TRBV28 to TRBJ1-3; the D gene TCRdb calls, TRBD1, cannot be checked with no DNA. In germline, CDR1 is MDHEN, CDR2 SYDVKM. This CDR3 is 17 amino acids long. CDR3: CASRGQGGNVIGNTIYF.

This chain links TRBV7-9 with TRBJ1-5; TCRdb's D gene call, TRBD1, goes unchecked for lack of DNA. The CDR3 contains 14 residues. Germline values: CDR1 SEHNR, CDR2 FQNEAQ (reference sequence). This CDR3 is CASSLPGKGQPQHF.

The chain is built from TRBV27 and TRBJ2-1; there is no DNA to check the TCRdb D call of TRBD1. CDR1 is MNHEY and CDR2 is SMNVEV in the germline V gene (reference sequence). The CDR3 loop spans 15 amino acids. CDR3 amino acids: CASSLGALGIDEQFF.